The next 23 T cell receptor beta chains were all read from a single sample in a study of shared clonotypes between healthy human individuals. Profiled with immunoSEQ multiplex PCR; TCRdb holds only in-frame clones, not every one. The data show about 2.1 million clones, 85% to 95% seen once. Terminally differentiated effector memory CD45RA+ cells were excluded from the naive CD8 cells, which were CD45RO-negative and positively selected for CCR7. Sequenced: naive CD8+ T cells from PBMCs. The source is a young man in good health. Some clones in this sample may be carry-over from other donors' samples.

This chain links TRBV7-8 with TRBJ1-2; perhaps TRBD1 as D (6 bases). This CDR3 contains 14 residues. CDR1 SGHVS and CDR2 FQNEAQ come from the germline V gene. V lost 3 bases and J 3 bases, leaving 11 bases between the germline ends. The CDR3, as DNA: TGTGCCAGCAGCTTCATGGGGGGCGACTATGGCTACACCTTC. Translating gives CASSFMGGDYGYTF.

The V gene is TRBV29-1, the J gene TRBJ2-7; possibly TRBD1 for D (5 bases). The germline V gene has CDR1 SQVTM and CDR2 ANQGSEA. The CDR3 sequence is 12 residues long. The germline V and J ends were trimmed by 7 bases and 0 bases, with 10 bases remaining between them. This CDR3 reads CSAQGTSYEQYF. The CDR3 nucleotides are TGCAGCGCTCAGGGAACCTCCTACGAGCAGTACTTC.

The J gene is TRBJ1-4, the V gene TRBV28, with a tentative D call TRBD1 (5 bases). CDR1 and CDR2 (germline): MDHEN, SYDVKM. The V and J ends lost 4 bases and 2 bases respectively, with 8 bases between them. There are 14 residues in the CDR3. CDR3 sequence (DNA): TGTGCCAGCAGTTCAGCAGGGACTAATGAAAAACTGTTTTTT. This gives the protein CASSSAGTNEKLFF.

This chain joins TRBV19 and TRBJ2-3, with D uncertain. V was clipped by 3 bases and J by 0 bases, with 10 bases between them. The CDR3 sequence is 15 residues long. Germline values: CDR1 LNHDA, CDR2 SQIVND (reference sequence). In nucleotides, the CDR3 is TGTGCCAGTAGTATGAAGAGTCAAAGCACAGATACGCAGTATTTT. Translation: CASSMKSQSTDTQYF.

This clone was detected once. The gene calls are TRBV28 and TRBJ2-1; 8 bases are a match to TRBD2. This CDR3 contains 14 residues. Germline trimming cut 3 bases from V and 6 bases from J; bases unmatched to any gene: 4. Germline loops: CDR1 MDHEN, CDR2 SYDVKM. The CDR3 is CASSFPGGGNEQFF. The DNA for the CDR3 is TGTGCCAGCAGTTTCCCCGGGGGGGGCAATGAGCAGTTCTTC.

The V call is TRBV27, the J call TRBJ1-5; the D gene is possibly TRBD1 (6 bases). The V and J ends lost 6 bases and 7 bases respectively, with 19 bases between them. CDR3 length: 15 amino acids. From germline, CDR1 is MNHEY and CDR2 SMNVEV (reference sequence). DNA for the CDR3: TGTGCCAGCAGCCCATTGTGGGCAGGGGACCAGCCCCAGCATTTT. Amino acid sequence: CASSPLWAGDQPQHF.

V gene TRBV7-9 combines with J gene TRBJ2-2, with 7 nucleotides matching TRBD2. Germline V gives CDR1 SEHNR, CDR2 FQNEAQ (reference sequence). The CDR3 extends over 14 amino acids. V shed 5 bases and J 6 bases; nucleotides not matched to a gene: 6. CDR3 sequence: CASSATSVAGELFF. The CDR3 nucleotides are TGTGCCAGCAGCGCCACTAGCGTGGCCGGGGAGCTGTTTTTT.

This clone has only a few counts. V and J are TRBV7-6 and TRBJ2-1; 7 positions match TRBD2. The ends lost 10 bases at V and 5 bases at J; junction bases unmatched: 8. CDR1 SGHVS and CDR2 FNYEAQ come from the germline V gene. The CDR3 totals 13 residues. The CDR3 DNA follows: TGTGCCATCACCGGCGGGAGCCACAATGAGCAGTTCTTC. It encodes CAITGGSHNEQFF. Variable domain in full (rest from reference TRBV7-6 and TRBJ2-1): GAGVSQSPRYKVTKRGQDVALRCDPISGHVSLYWYRQALGQGPEFLTYFNYEAQQDKSGLPNDRFSAERPEGSISTLTIQRTEQRDSAMYRCAITGGSHNEQFFGPGTRLTVL.

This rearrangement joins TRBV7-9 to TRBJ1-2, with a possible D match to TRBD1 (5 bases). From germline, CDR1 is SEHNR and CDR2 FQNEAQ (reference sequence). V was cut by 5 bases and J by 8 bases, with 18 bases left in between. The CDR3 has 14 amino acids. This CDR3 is CASSHREQRGGYTF. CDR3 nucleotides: TGTGCCAGCAGCCATCGGGAACAACGGGGGGGCTACACCTTC.

The chain's CDR3 is CASSFRAGSTDTQYF. The CDR3 DNA reads TGTGCCAGCAGTTTTCGGGCAGGGAGCACAGATACGCAGTATTTT. The rearrangement joins TRBV28 to TRBJ2-3; tentative D call: TRBD1 (5 bases). The germline gives CDR1 MDHEN, CDR2 SYDVKM. The CDR3 runs to 15 residues. Trimming stripped 3 bases from V and 0 bases from J, with 10 bases between. Based on the CDR3 plus reference TRBV28 and TRBJ2-3, the full variable domain is DVKVTQSSRYLVKRTGEKVFLECVQDMDHENMFWYRQDPGLGLRLIYFSYDVKMKEKGDIPEGYSVSREKKERFSLILESASTNQTSMYLCASSFRAGSTDTQYFGPGTRLTVL.

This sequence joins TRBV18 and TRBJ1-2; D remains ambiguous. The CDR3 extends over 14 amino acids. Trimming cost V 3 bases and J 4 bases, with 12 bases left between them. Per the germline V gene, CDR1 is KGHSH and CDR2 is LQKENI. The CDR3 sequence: CASSPRREIYGYTF. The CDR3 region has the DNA TGTGCCAGCTCACCTAGAAGGGAGATCTATGGCTACACCTTC.

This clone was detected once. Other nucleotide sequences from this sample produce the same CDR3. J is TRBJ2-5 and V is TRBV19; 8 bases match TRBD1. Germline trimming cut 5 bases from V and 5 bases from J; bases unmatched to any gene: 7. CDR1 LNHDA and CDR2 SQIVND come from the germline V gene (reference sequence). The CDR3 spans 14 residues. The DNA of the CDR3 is TGTGCCAGTAGTCTTCGGACAGGGCCCGAGACCCAGTACTTC. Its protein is CASSLRTGPETQYF.

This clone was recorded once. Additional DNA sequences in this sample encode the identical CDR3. The CDR3 DNA sequence: TGTGCCAGCAGTTTTTCCTGGGAGCAGTACTTC. Translation: CASSFSWEQYF. The chain links TRBV28 to TRBJ2-7; D gene unclear. Trimming took off 3 bases at V and 7 bases at J, with 7 bases between the two ends. The V gene's germline CDR1 is MDHEN and CDR2 SYDVKM. This CDR3 region has 11 residues.

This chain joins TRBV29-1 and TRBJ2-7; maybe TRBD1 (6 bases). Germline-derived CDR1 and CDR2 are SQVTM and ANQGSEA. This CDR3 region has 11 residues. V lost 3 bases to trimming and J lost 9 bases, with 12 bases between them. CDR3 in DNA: TGCAGCGTTGAGCATCAGGGGAGGCAGTACTTC. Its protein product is CSVEHQGRQYF.

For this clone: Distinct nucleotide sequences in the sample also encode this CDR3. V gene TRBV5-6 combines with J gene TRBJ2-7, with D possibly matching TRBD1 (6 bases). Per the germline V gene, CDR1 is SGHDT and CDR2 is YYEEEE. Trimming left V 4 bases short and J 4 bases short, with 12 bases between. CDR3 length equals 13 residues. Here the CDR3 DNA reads TGTGCCAGCAGCCCTACAGGGACGTACGAGCAGTACTTC. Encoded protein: CASSPTGTYEQYF.

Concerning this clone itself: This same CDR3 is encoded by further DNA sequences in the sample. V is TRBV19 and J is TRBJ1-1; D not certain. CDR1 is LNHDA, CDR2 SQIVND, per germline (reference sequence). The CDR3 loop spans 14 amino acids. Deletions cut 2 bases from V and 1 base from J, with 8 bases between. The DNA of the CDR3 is TGTGCCAGTAGTATATTGGGGTGGAACACTGAAGCTTTCTTT. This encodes CASSILGWNTEAFF.

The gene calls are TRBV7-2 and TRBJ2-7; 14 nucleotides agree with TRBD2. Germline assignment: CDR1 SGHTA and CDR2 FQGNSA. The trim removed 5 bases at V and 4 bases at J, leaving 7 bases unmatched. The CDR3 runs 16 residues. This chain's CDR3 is CASSLGLAGESYEQYF. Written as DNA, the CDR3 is TGTGCCAGCAGCCTGGGACTAGCGGGAGAATCATACGAGCAGTACTTC.

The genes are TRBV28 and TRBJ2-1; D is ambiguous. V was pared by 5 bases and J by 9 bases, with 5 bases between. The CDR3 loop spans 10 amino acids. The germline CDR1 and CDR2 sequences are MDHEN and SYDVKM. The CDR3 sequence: CASSRSEQFF. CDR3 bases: TGTGCCAGCAGTCGGTCTGAGCAGTTCTTC.

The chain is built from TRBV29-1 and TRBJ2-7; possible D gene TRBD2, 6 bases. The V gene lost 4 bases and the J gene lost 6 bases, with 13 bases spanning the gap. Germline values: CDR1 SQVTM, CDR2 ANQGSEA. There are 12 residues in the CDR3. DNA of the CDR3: TGCAGCGTTGTAGGAGGGGCGGGCGAGCAGTACTTC. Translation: CSVVGGAGEQYF.

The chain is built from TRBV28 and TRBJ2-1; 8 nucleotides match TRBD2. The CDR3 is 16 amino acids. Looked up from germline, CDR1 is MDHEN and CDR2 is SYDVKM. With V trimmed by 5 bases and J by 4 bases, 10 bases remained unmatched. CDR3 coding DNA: TGTGCCAGCAGTCCTCGGCGGGGGGTGGTGTACAATGAGCAGTTCTTC. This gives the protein CASSPRRGVVYNEQFF.

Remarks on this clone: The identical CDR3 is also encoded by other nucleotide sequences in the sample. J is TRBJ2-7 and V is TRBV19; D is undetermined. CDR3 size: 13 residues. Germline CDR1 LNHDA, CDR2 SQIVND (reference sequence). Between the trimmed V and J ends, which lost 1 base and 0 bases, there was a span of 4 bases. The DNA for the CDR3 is TGTGCCAGTAGTATAGGTCTCTCCTACGAGCAGTACTTC. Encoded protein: CASSIGLSYEQYF.

CDR3: CASSSGDRMTSGRALIHEQYF. The CDR3 bases are TGTGCCAGCAGTTCCGGGGACAGAATGACTAGCGGGAGGGCTCTTATCCACGAGCAGTACTTC. The genes are TRBV27 and TRBJ2-7, with 14 bases matching TRBD2. Germline CDR1 and CDR2: MNHEY and SMNVEV (reference sequence). The ends lost 4 bases at V and 5 bases at J; junction bases unmatched: 22. The CDR3 has 21 residues.

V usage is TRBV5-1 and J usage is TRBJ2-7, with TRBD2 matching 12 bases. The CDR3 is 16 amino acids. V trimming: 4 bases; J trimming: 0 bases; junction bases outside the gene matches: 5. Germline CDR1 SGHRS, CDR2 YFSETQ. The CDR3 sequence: CASSEGLAGPSYEQYF. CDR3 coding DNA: TGCGCCAGCAGCGAAGGACTAGCGGGACCCTCCTACGAGCAGTACTTC. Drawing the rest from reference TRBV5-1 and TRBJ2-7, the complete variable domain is KAGVTQTPRYLIKTRGQQVTLSCSPISGHRSVSWYQQTPGQGLQFLFEYFSETQRNKGNFPGRFSGRQFSNSRSEMNVSTLELGDSALYLCASSEGLAGPSYEQYFGPGTRLTVT.